Following are 30 T cell receptor beta chains from one sample sequenced in a study of T cells in tumors after PD-1 blockade (dated by TCRdb to 2018 to 2020). Receptor amplification or capture employed the immunoSEQ multiplex PCR assay. TCRdb took this table from immuneACCESS and kept in-frame rearrangements with V and J called. Such tables lack part of the clones; where checked against another copy, unresolved V genes explain under half of the gap, and the rest is unexplained. Present in this sample are 55,000 to 65,000 clones, around 80% of which were seen just once. The ten largest clones take up around 15% of the sample. What the time point label conveys for this sample: before anti-PD-1 therapy. The specimen comprised PBMCs, sampled before anti-PD-1 treatment. All receptors come from a human donor with basal cell carcinoma.

This clone was counted a single time. The CDR3 nucleotides are TGTGCCAGCAGCCACGTAAGGGGGCAGAAATCGTTCGCGAACACCGGGGAGCTGTTTTTT. Translating it yields CASSHVRGQKSFANTGELFF. The gene calls are TRBV11-3 and TRBJ2-2; 7 positions agree with TRBD1. Germline values: CDR1 SGHNT, CDR2 YENEEA. The CDR3 spans 20 residues. V shed 5 bases and J 0 bases; nucleotides not matched to a gene: 18.

This sequence joins TRBV9 and TRBJ2-6; 8 bases align to TRBD2. The V gene end was trimmed by 9 bases and the J gene end by 1 base; junction bases not matched to a gene: 6. Germline V CDR1 and CDR2: SGDLS, YYNGEE. The CDR3 extends over 15 amino acids. The CDR3 is CATGGAGSGANVLTF. In nucleotides, the CDR3 is TGTGCCACGGGAGGGGCCGGATCTGGGGCCAACGTCCTGACTTTC.

This clone has only a few counts. The J gene is TRBJ2-7, the V gene TRBV6-2 or TRBV6-3; D is possibly TRBD2 (5 bases). V was clipped by 7 bases and J by 6 bases, with 13 bases between them. This CDR3 has 12 residues. Germline V gene data show CDR1 as MNHEY and CDR2 as SVGEGT. The CDR3 loop reads CASNPGVGEQYF. CDR3 DNA sequence: TGTGCCAGCAACCCCGGGGTAGGCGAGCAGTACTTC.

The genes are TRBV18 and TRBJ2-2, with unresolved D. CDR3 length: 15 residues. V dropped 6 bases and J dropped 0 bases, with 11 bases sitting between them. Germline lookup yields CDR1 KGHSH and CDR2 LQKENI. In nucleotides, the CDR3 is TGTGCCAGCTCCCTGACATCGACGAACACCGGGGAGCTGTTTTTT. This encodes CASSLTSTNTGELFF. The variable domain in full, completed from reference TRBV18 and TRBJ2-2, reads NAGVMQNPRHLVRRRGQEARLRCSPMKGHSHVYWYRQLPEEGLKFMVYLQKENIIDESGMPKERFSAEFPKEGPSILRIQQVVRGDSAAYFCASSLTSTNTGELFFGEGSRLTVL.

The chain carries TRBV2 and TRBJ1-5; D gene unclear. This CDR3 contains 15 residues. The germline V gene has CDR1 SNHLY and CDR2 FYNNEI. Trimming pared 1 base from V and 0 bases from J, leaving 7 bases between. The CDR3, as DNA: TGTGCCAGCAGTGAAGAAACGATTAGCAATCAGCCCCAGCATTTT. Amino acids: CASSEETISNQPQHF.

V is TRBV30 and J is TRBJ1-1, with D possibly being TRBD1 (5 bases). The CDR3 length is 15 residues. V lost 0 bases to trimming and J lost 4 bases, with 15 bases between them. Per the germline V gene, CDR1 is GTSNPN and CDR2 is SVGIG (reference sequence). In nucleotides, the CDR3 is TGTGCCTGGAGTGTGAACGGGGGTTTCGGCACTGAAGCTTTCTTT. Translated: CAWSVNGGFGTEAFF.

For this clone: One end of the junction fails to match germline, which may point to a read error. The rearrangement links TRBV7-7 to TRBJ2-7; TRBD2 matches 7 bases. The germline CDR1 and CDR2 sequences are SSHAT and FNYEAQ (reference sequence). The CDR3 is 15 amino acids. The CDR3 DNA reads TGTGCTAGCAGCTTTACCCAGCGGGGTTTCTACGAGCAGTACTTC. Its protein product is CASSFTQRGFYEQYF.

The gene calls are TRBV14 and TRBJ2-7, with D possibly being TRBD2 (5 bases). V lost 2 bases and J 1 base, leaving 9 bases between the germline ends. This CDR3 has 14 amino acids. CDR1 and CDR2 (germline): SGHDN, FVKESK. In DNA, the CDR3 is TGTGCCAGCAGCCAATTTCGGACTTCCTACGAGCAGTACTTC. Amino acid sequence: CASSQFRTSYEQYF.

The chain is built from TRBV5-8 and TRBJ2-2; 7 bases fit TRBD1. CDR3 length: 15 amino acids. After removal of 5 bases from V and 3 bases from J, the junction contained 7 bases not matched to a gene. The germline V gene encodes CDR1 SGHTS and CDR2 YDEGEE. CDR3 in amino acids: CASRLQGWDTGELFF. The CDR3 DNA is TGTGCCAGCAGGTTACAGGGGTGGGACACCGGGGAGCTGTTTTTT.

The chain joins TRBV6-5 to TRBJ2-1; 13 nucleotides match TRBD2. The CDR3 consists of 15 residues. Germline V gene lookup returns CDR1 MNHEY and CDR2 SVGAGI. The V and J ends lost 5 bases and 5 bases, in that order; junction bases with no gene match: 3. The CDR3 bases are TGTGCCAGCAGTCGGACTAGCGGGGGCCACAATGAGCAGTTCTTC. Translation gives CASSRTSGGHNEQFF.

The rearrangement joins TRBV18 to TRBJ1-6; weak D call: TRBD1 (6 bases). The CDR3 has 16 residues. Trimming removed 3 bases at V and 10 bases at J, with 19 bases between. CDR1 and CDR2 from the germline V gene are KGHSH and LQKENI. Here the CDR3 reads CASSPRQASGESPLHF. The DNA for the CDR3 is TGTGCCAGCTCACCTCGACAGGCCTCGGGCGAATCACCCCTCCACTTT.

This clone is a singleton in its sample. The genes are TRBV7-2 and TRBJ2-2; TRBD1 or TRBD2 may be the D gene (6 bases each). Per the germline V gene, CDR1 is SGHTA and CDR2 is FQGNSA. V lost 1 base and J 5 bases, leaving 11 bases between the germline ends. This CDR3 is built from 15 residues. The CDR3 loop reads CASSLGGARTGELFF. DNA of the CDR3: TGTGCCAGCAGCTTAGGGGGGGCGCGGACCGGGGAGCTGTTTTTT.

The V gene is TRBV4-1, the J gene TRBJ2-7, with no clear D. The CDR3 runs 13 residues. The germline V gene has CDR1 MGHRA and CDR2 YSYEKL. Trimming pared 3 bases from V and 4 bases from J, leaving 10 bases between. CDR3 nucleotides: TGCGCCAGCAGCCAGCGGATAGATTACGAGCAGTACTTC. It translates to CASSQRIDYEQYF.

This chain joins TRBV21-1 and TRBJ1-4; the listed D gene, TRBD1, was not tested against the DNA. TRBV21-1 is termed a pseudogene. This CDR3 has 16 residues. This CDR3 reads CASSRLITGWNEKLFF. The CDR3 bases are TGTGCCAGCTCTAGGCTGATCACAGGATGGAATGAAAAACTGTTTTTT.

CDR3 region: CASSLDRSSEQFF. CDR3 in DNA: TGTGCCAGCAGCTTGGATCGAAGTTCTGAGCAGTTCTTC. The chain uses TRBV7-9 and TRBJ2-1, with D uncertain. The V gene's germline CDR1 is SEHNR and CDR2 FQNEAQ (reference sequence). Trimming shortened V by 3 bases and J by 9 bases, and 12 bases separated the two germline ends. The CDR3 spans 13 residues.

J is TRBJ2-7 and V is TRBV5-1; 9 bases fit TRBD1. CDR3 length: 15 residues. Germline assignment: CDR1 SGHRS and CDR2 YFSETQ. V trimming: 4 bases; J trimming: 4 bases; junction bases outside the gene matches: 9. CDR3 amino acids: CASSHPGQGRYEQYF. CDR3 DNA: TGCGCCAGCAGCCATCCGGGACAGGGACGGTACGAGCAGTACTTC.

The sample holds one count of this clone. The chain links TRBV2 to TRBJ1-1; the D gene is possibly TRBD1 (5 bases). The ends were cut back, 8 bases at V and 3 bases at J, with 19 bases in the middle. Germline CDR1 reads SNHLY; CDR2 reads FYNNEI. CDR3 length equals 15 residues. This chain's CDR3 is CASGRPQGRDTEAFF. DNA for the CDR3: TGTGCCAGCGGCCGTCCCCAGGGTCGGGACACTGAAGCTTTCTTT.

This chain connects TRBV30 to TRBJ2-3; 8 bases are a match to TRBD2. The CDR3 totals 15 residues. Germline loops: CDR1 GTSNPN, CDR2 SVGIG (reference sequence). After removal of 1 base from V and 2 bases from J, the junction contained 5 bases not matched to a gene. Here the CDR3 DNA reads TGTGCCTGGAGTGCGGCGGGGGGACCCACAGATACGCAGTATTTT. Encoded protein: CAWSAAGGPTDTQYF.

The chain has TRBV5-1 and TRBJ2-6; D is unclear. Germline loops: CDR1 SGHRS, CDR2 YFSETQ. This CDR3 contains 15 residues. With 1 base removed from V and 1 base from J, the gap between germline ends came to 6 bases. The CDR3 nucleotides read TGCGCCAGCAGCTTGCGGCGGTCTGGGGCCAACGTCCTGACTTTC. Protein: CASSLRRSGANVLTF.

The J gene is TRBJ1-4, the V gene TRBV6-1; 10 nucleotides align to TRBD1. Germline V gene data show CDR1 as MNHNS and CDR2 as SASEGT. The CDR3 totals 15 residues. Trimming removed 3 bases from V and 7 bases from J; junction bases left unmatched: 5. CDR3 sequence reads: CASSEWGQGFEKLFF. The DNA of the CDR3 is TGTGCCAGCAGTGAGTGGGGACAGGGGTTTGAAAAACTGTTTTTT.

This clone appeared a few times. The rearrangement links TRBV4-1 to TRBJ1-2; no clear D. Germline V gene lookup returns CDR1 MGHRA and CDR2 YSYEKL. V was trimmed by 1 base and J by 0 bases, leaving 9 bases between them. The CDR3 is 15 amino acids. The CDR3 DNA reads as TGCGCCAGCAGCCAAGGAGGGAGCACTAACTATGGCTACACCTTC. It encodes CASSQGGSTNYGYTF.

The chain combines TRBV3-1 (or the pseudogene TRBV3-2) with TRBJ1-5, with TRBD1 identical over 7 bases. The CDR3 is 14 residues long. Germline V CDR1 and CDR2: LGHDT, YNNKEL (reference sequence). With V trimmed by 1 base and J by 8 bases, 5 bases remained unmatched. The CDR3 loop is CASSQANRGEPQHF. In nucleotides, the CDR3 is TGTGCCAGCAGCCAAGCTAACAGGGGAGAGCCCCAGCATTTT.

The CDR3 spells CSASTVGIDRGYTF. In DNA, the CDR3 is TGCAGTGCTAGTACGGTGGGGATCGACAGGGGCTACACCTTC. The chain uses TRBV20-1 and TRBJ1-2; perhaps TRBD1 as D (6 bases). CDR3 length equals 14 residues. Germline CDR1 DFQATT, CDR2 SNEGSKA (reference sequence). V was shortened by 3 bases and J by 8 bases, with 19 bases between the two germline ends.

The rearrangement links TRBV9 to TRBJ1-3; no definite D call. Germline V gene data show CDR1 as SGDLS and CDR2 as YYNGEE. Trimming removed 5 bases at V and 1 base at J, with 7 bases between. This CDR3 has 13 amino acids. The CDR3 DNA reads TGTGCCAGCAGTTCCAAGTCTGGAAACACCATATATTTT. This codes for CASSSKSGNTIYF.

This chain joins TRBV6-6 and TRBJ1-4; D perhaps matches TRBD1 (5 bases). The germline gives CDR1 MNHNY, CDR2 SVGAGI (reference sequence). The V gene lost 4 bases and the J gene lost 8 bases, with 11 bases spanning the gap. The CDR3 covers 13 residues. The CDR3 sequence is CASSSRAGEKLFF. DNA of the CDR3: TGTGCCAGCAGTTCCAGGGCAGGGGAAAAACTGTTTTTT.

V and J are TRBV12-3 or TRBV12-4 and TRBJ1-5, with no clear D. Deletions cut 7 bases from V and 2 bases from J, with 6 bases between. The CDR3 has 12 residues. CDR3 sequence: CASNAGNQPQHF. In DNA, the CDR3 is TGTGCCAGCAACGCGGGCAATCAGCCCCAGCATTTT.

The chain couples TRBV5-6 to TRBJ2-7; 9 nucleotides match TRBD1. V lost 4 bases, J lost 0 bases, and 5 bases stayed unmatched. Germline CDR1 SGHDT, CDR2 YYEEEE. The CDR3 covers 15 residues. In DNA form, the CDR3 reads TGTGCCAGCAGCCGGACAGGGGCCGGCTCCTACGAGCAGTACTTC. Protein sequence: CASSRTGAGSYEQYF.

In its sample, this clone was seen a few times. V and J are TRBV7-9 and TRBJ1-5; no reliable D call. V was clipped by 3 bases and J by 0 bases, with 6 bases between them. The germline gives CDR1 SEHNR, CDR2 FQNEAQ (reference sequence). CDR3 length: 14 amino acids. The CDR3 sequence: CASSLGNSNQPQHF. The CDR3 nucleotides are TGTGCCAGCAGCTTGGGAAATAGCAATCAGCCCCAGCATTTT. The variable domain in full, with the rest retrieved from reference TRBV7-9 and TRBJ1-5, is DTGVSQNPRHKITKRGQNVTFRCDPISEHNRLYWYRQTLGQGPEFLTYFQNEAQLEKSRLLSDRFSAERPKGSFSTLEIQRTEQGDSAMYLCASSLGNSNQPQHFGDGTRLSIL.

This clone was counted only a few times. CDR3 in amino acids: CASSLRTSGGSNEQFF. CDR3 nucleotide sequence: TGTGCCAGCAGTTTACGGACTAGCGGGGGGTCCAATGAGCAGTTCTTC. The V call is TRBV27, the J call TRBJ2-1; TRBD2 agrees at 14 bases. CDR3 length equals 16 residues. J lost 6 bases, V lost 2 bases, and 3 bases had no gene match. Per germline, CDR1 MNHEY and CDR2 SMNVEV (reference sequence).

This clone was picked up a small number of times. The rearrangement links TRBV3-1 (or the pseudogene TRBV3-2) to TRBJ1-2, with D hard to call. This CDR3 region has 13 residues. CDR1 is LGHDT and CDR2 is YNNKEL in the germline V gene (reference sequence). Trimming left V 0 bases short and J 12 bases short, with 14 bases between. DNA for the CDR3: TGTGCCAGCAGCCAAGATGGAATGGCCCTTCACACCTTC. It codes for CASSQDGMALHTF.